This passage covers 26 T cell receptor beta chains from one sample sequenced in a study of blood T cell repertoires in COVID-19. The assay was immunoSEQ multiplex PCR, and TCRdb's table has in-frame clones only and misses some. Here the sample spans roughly 500,000 clones, roughly 90% being singletons. Sequenced material: PBMCs or T cells enriched from blood (not recorded which). The receptors derive from a woman aged 40 to 50 who had recovered from COVID-19.

This rearrangement joins TRBV6-5 to TRBJ2-3, with TRBD2 identical over 8 bases. V was pared by 2 bases and J by 4 bases, with 5 bases of the junction left unmatched. Germline V lookup: CDR1 MNHEY, CDR2 SVGAGI. CDR3 length equals 15 residues. The DNA for the CDR3 is TGTGCCAGCAGTTACATTCCGGGAGGGGCAGATACGCAGTATTTT. Translation gives CASSYIPGGADTQYF.

The count of this clone is one. This chain links TRBV6-1 with TRBJ1-3, with TRBD1 matching over 7 bases. Looked up from germline, CDR1 is MNHNS and CDR2 is SASEGT. The J segment lost 0 bases and the V segment lost 4 bases, leaving 12 bases of the junction unmatched. The CDR3 covers 18 residues. CDR3 residues: CASSAGTAQLVSGNTIYF. CDR3 nucleotides: TGTGCCAGCAGTGCTGGGACAGCCCAATTAGTCTCTGGAAACACCATATATTTT.

The chain joins TRBV7-2 to TRBJ1-2; D gene unclear. Germline-derived CDR1 and CDR2 are SGHTA and FQGNSA. The V end lost 6 bases, the J end lost 0 bases, and 14 bases lay between the germline ends. The CDR3 has 15 amino acids. CDR3 residues: CASSFRQIPNYGYTF. The CDR3 coding sequence is TGTGCCAGCAGTTTTAGACAAATACCTAACTATGGCTACACCTTC.

The V gene is TRBV6-2 or TRBV6-3, the J gene TRBJ1-2; D is perhaps TRBD1 (6 bases). The CDR3 totals 13 residues. Germline-derived CDR1 and CDR2 are MNHEY and SVGEGT. The V end lost 6 bases, the J end lost 6 bases, and 14 bases lay between the germline ends. The CDR3 nucleotides are TGTGCCAGCAGCCTTCAGGACAGTCATGGCTACACCTTC. Translating it yields CASSLQDSHGYTF.

The V and J genes are TRBV19 and TRBJ1-2; tentative D call: TRBD1 (5 bases). This CDR3 is 14 amino acids long. Germline V gives CDR1 LNHDA, CDR2 SQIVND (reference sequence). V lost 3 bases, J lost 6 bases, and 14 bases lay in between. CDR3 in amino acids: CASSMGRKNHGYTF. CDR3 DNA sequence: TGTGCCAGTAGTATGGGGCGGAAAAACCATGGCTACACCTTC.

This chain uses TRBV19 with TRBJ2-2, with 12 bases identical to TRBD2. The CDR3 runs to 20 residues. J gave up 0 bases and V 3 bases, and 11 bases lay outside the gene matches. The germline gives CDR1 LNHDA, CDR2 SQIVND (reference sequence). CDR3 bases: TGTGCCAGTAGTATTCGGCCTAGCGGGAGGGTCCCCGCGAACACCGGGGAGCTGTTTTTT. It is translated as CASSIRPSGRVPANTGELFF.

This clone showed up just a few times. The chain recombines TRBV10-2 with TRBJ1-1, with D maybe TRBD1 (5 bases). This CDR3 spans 13 amino acids. The V end lost 10 bases, the J end lost 3 bases, and 15 bases lay between the germline ends. Per germline, CDR1 WSHSY and CDR2 SAAADI. The CDR3 loop reads CATTGGLDTEAFF. In nucleotides, the CDR3 is TGCGCCACCACCGGGGGACTCGACACTGAAGCTTTCTTT.

Details on this clone: This specimen includes other DNA sequences encoding the same CDR3. The genes are TRBV5-1 and TRBJ1-3, with TRBD1 identical over 8 bases. CDR1 and CDR2 from the germline V gene are SGHRS and YFSETQ. The CDR3 loop spans 15 amino acids. V dropped 4 bases and J dropped 2; count of bases not matched to a gene: 5. CDR3 sequence reads: CASSRDRGTGNTIYF. The CDR3 DNA reads TGCGCCAGCAGCCGAGACAGGGGAACTGGAAACACCATATATTTT.

The chain combines TRBV27 with TRBJ1-1; D is ambiguous. The CDR3 has 14 amino acids. Trimming left V 6 bases short and J 1 base short, with 12 bases between. Looked up from germline, CDR1 is MNHEY and CDR2 is SMNVEV (reference sequence). The CDR3 bases are TGTGCCAGCAGCCTCGTGGGAGGGAACACTGAAGCTTTCTTT. Its protein is CASSLVGGNTEAFF.

This chain links TRBV18 with TRBJ1-3, with D unclear. There are 16 residues in the CDR3. Germline V gene lookup returns CDR1 KGHSH and CDR2 LQKENI. Trimming took 3 bases from V and 0 from J, leaving 12 bases between them. The CDR3 reads CASSPSVQSSGNTIYF. The CDR3 nucleotides are TGTGCCAGCTCACCTTCAGTACAGAGCTCTGGAAACACCATATATTTT.

The gene calls are TRBV5-1 and TRBJ2-7; TRBD1 matches 8 bases. Unmatched junction bases numbered 9, after V lost 4 bases and J lost 3 bases. Germline CDR1 is SGHRS and CDR2 is YFSETQ. The CDR3 consists of 15 residues. CDR3 region: CASSLIQGGGYEQYF. The CDR3 DNA sequence: TGCGCCAGCAGCCTGATACAGGGGGGCGGCTACGAGCAGTACTTC.

The chain links TRBV4-1 to TRBJ2-1, with 7 bases that match TRBD1. There are 15 residues in the CDR3. Germline V gene sequence: CDR1 MGHRA, CDR2 YSYEKL. V lost 3 bases to trimming and J lost 8 bases; unmatched junction nucleotides: 10. The CDR3 protein is CASSQELQGLHEQFF. In DNA form, the CDR3 reads TGCGCCAGCAGCCAGGAGCTACAGGGGTTACATGAGCAGTTCTTC.

The chain uses TRBV12-5 and TRBJ2-7; TRBD1 agrees at 7 bases. The CDR3 loop spans 12 amino acids. Germline CDR1 reads LGHNT; CDR2 reads FRNRAP. V lost 1 base, J lost 9 bases, and 3 bases stayed unmatched. DNA for the CDR3: TGTGCTAGTGGTTTGGACAGGGGAAGGCAGTACTTC. It specifies CASGLDRGRQYF.

The V gene is TRBV6-4, the J gene TRBJ1-1, with D perhaps matching TRBD1 (5 bases). Per germline, CDR1 MRHNA and CDR2 SNTAGT. V was pared by 7 bases and J by 0 bases, with 15 bases between. The CDR3 spans 15 residues. CDR3 sequence (DNA): TGTGCCAGCAAACCCAAAGACAGCTTGAACACTGAAGCTTTCTTT. Translating gives CASKPKDSLNTEAFF.

The chain couples TRBV4-2 to TRBJ2-3, with 11 bases identical to TRBD2. The CDR3 loop spans 16 amino acids. In germline, CDR1 is LGHNA, CDR2 YNFKEQ. V lost 0 bases to trimming and J lost 8 bases; unmatched junction nucleotides: 7. CDR3: CASSQDELAGEGTQYF. CDR3 DNA sequence: TGTGCCAGCAGCCAAGATGAACTAGCGGGGGAGGGTACGCAGTATTTT.

This chain links TRBV30 with TRBJ1-2, with 9 positions matching TRBD1. Germline CDR1 GTSNPN, CDR2 SVGIG (reference sequence). This CDR3 region has 15 residues. Trimming removed 0 bases from V and 6 bases from J; junction bases left unmatched: 8. CDR3 region: CAWSVQGALFDGYTF. CDR3 nucleotides: TGTGCCTGGAGTGTACAGGGGGCGTTATTCGATGGCTACACCTTC. Using reference TRBV30 and TRBJ1-2 for the parts outside the CDR3, the full variable domain is SQTIHQWPATLVQPVGSPLSLECTVEGTSNPNLYWYRQAAGRGLQLLFYSVGIGQISSEVPQNLSASRPQDRQFILSSKKLLLSDSGFYLCAWSVQGALFDGYTFGSGTRLTVV.

This sequence joins TRBV11-3 and TRBJ2-1; D ambiguous. The CDR3 has 14 amino acids. Trimming cost V 0 bases and J 6 bases, with 9 bases left between them. Germline V lookup: CDR1 SGHNT, CDR2 YENEEA. CDR3 in amino acids: CASSLDEGGNEQFF. CDR3 bases: TGTGCCAGCAGCTTAGATGAAGGCGGCAATGAGCAGTTCTTC.

This clone was detected once. The V call is TRBV2, the J call TRBJ1-3; no clear D. Per the germline V gene, CDR1 is SNHLY and CDR2 is FYNNEI. This CDR3 has 13 residues. Trimming shortened V by 10 bases and J by 3 bases, and 13 bases separated the two germline ends. CDR3 DNA sequence: TGTGCCACTGAACAAGAACGTGGAAACACCATATATTTT. This codes for CATEQERGNTIYF.

V and J are TRBV2 and TRBJ1-1; D unresolved. Trimming took off 4 bases at V and 2 bases at J, with 29 bases between the two ends. The CDR3 sequence is 20 residues long. The germline V gene has CDR1 SNHLY and CDR2 FYNNEI. This CDR3 reads CASSASVGRWATTGNTEAFF. The CDR3 DNA sequence: TGTGCCAGCAGTGCATCGGTCGGGAGATGGGCAACGACTGGTAACACTGAAGCTTTCTTT.

J is TRBJ2-1 and V is TRBV7-2; the match to TRBD2 covers 7 bases. CDR1 and CDR2 from the germline V gene are SGHTA and FQGNSA. J was trimmed by 7 bases and V by 2 bases; bases with no gene match: 14. CDR3 length: 17 amino acids. The CDR3 region has the DNA TGTGCCAGCAGCTTATCACCTAGCGGACGGGGTGTGAATGAGCAGTTCTTC. Its protein product is CASSLSPSGRGVNEQFF.

The chain has TRBV5-5 and TRBJ2-1, with 11 bases lining up with TRBD2. Germline V gene lookup returns CDR1 SGHKS and CDR2 YYEKEE (reference sequence). This CDR3 has 17 residues. The V gene end was trimmed by 0 bases and the J gene end by 8 bases; junction bases not matched to a gene: 10. The CDR3 is CASSLAPRTSGRDEQFF. Here the CDR3 DNA reads TGTGCCAGCAGCTTGGCCCCGCGCACTAGCGGGAGAGATGAGCAGTTCTTC.

The CDR3 bases are TGTGCCTGGAGATTTAAAGCGGGCGATGAGCAGTTCTTC. It translates to CAWRFKAGDEQFF. The gene calls are TRBV30 and TRBJ2-1; D may be TRBD2 (6 bases). This CDR3 has 13 residues. CDR1 is GTSNPN, CDR2 SVGIG, per germline (reference sequence). Trimming shortened V by 3 bases and J by 8 bases, and 14 bases separated the two germline ends.

The rearrangement links TRBV5-6 to TRBJ2-1; maybe TRBD2 (5 bases). This CDR3 comprises 15 residues. The germline V and J ends were trimmed by 6 bases and 7 bases, with 20 bases remaining between them. CDR1 is SGHDT, CDR2 YYEEEE, per germline. The CDR3 reads CASTDLASLDNEQFF. CDR3 coding DNA: TGTGCCAGCACCGATCTAGCCTCCCTCGATAATGAGCAGTTCTTC.

The chain recombines TRBV19 with TRBJ2-1; tentative D call: TRBD1 (6 bases). CDR1 is LNHDA, CDR2 SQIVND, per germline (reference sequence). The CDR3 totals 12 residues. Between the trimmed V and J ends, which lost 5 bases and 9 bases, there was a span of 11 bases. The CDR3 spells CASSFQGSEQFF. The CDR3 nucleotides read TGTGCCAGTAGTTTCCAGGGGAGTGAGCAGTTCTTC.

This rearrangement joins TRBV5-1 to TRBJ2-5; 7 bases align to TRBD2. The CDR3 spans 16 residues. V lost 5 bases, J lost 1 base, and 11 bases stayed unmatched. CDR1 is SGHRS and CDR2 is YFSETQ in the germline V gene. CDR3 residues: CASSASGARGQETQYF. CDR3 sequence (DNA): TGCGCCAGCAGTGCTAGCGGCGCCCGGGGCCAAGAGACCCAGTACTTC.

The V gene is TRBV19, the J gene TRBJ1-5; 7 bases match TRBD1. With V trimmed by 5 bases and J by 0 bases, 4 bases remained unmatched. Per germline, CDR1 LNHDA and CDR2 SQIVND (reference sequence). This CDR3 spans 15 amino acids. The CDR3 loop reads CASSQGTVSNQPQHF. The DNA for the CDR3 is TGTGCCAGTAGTCAGGGGACAGTTAGCAATCAGCCCCAGCATTTT.